This entry concerns a single TCR beta chain. The data are from a study of T cells in Graves' hyperthyroidism and ophthalmopathy. The germline gives CDR1 DFQATT, CDR2 SNEGSKA (reference sequence). The CDR3 consists of 14 residues. V dropped 3 bases and J dropped 4; count of bases not matched to a gene: 8. Researchers took RNA transcripts and amplified the TCR beta CDR3 regions from them. A set of HTBI primers served as the primers for a first-round RT-PCR of the TCR CDR3. TCRdb reprocessed the multiplex PCR reads with MiXCR, giving one entry per CDR3 protein. The data show hundreds of thousands of distinct CDR3 sequences, around 42% seen once.

The chain couples TRBV20-1 to TRBJ1-2; 7 nucleotides agree with TRBD1. Sequencing was done on a sample of peripheral blood or thyroid tissue (not recorded which). This sequence was found in a woman between 18 and 29 years old with Graves' hyperthyroidism. CDR3 DNA: TGCAGTGCTAGCGAAACAGGGGCCACCTATGGCTACACCTTC. Its protein product is CSASETGATYGYTF.